This T cell receptor beta chain comes out of a study of cytomegalovirus exposure and HLA in healthy donors. The CDR3 spans 16 residues. The germline V gene encodes CDR1 SGHVS and CDR2 FQNEAQ. The V and J ends lost 5 bases and 9 bases, in that order; junction bases with no gene match: 11. The PCR employed 60 Vbeta primers together with 13 Jbeta primers. This table comes from immunoSEQ multiplex PCR, and its TCRdb copy is limited to in-frame clones, with some not included. The sample yields 160,000 or so clones, roughly 88% seen once. Broader study findings: The authors later found HLA-associated TCR beta chains more clonally expanded than equally common others. Most of the TCR beta V segments (in an earlier analysis) were productive either about 87% or about 30% of the time. Fewer N-insertions than the roughly 670-donor mean were reportedly shown by an Asian-associated ancestry cluster in a later analysis. Accurate predictions that matched the HLA-A and HLA-B alleles of most subjects were reportedly made from TCR beta sequences.

With regard to this clone: Its antigen remains unknown.

Material for sequencing was PBMCs. V is TRBV7-8 and J is TRBJ2-1; 12 nucleotides line up with TRBD2. The source is a man aged 45-60 years in good health and CMV-seropositive. The CDR3 loop reads CASSTTTSGRGGEQFF. DNA of the CDR3: TGTGCCAGCAGCACAACGACTAGCGGGAGAGGCGGTGAGCAGTTCTTC.